This note documents a single TCR beta chain sequence. Its target is unknown. This sample was taken from a study of healthy donors' naive CD4 and CD8 T cells. The overall study: TCR alpha primers covered all functional IMGT alpha gene variants. Study-level points and caveats: Most V and J genes were reportedly biased between naive CD4+ and CD8+ cells.

Germline lookup yields CDR1 SQVTM and CDR2 ANQGSEA. The ends were cut back, 7 bases at V and 5 bases at J, with 18 bases in the middle. The CDR3 extends over 13 amino acids. Each TCR library used around 0.5 ug of total RNA and a linear amplification protocol. MiXCR, run by TCRdb on the reads, gives a single entry per CDR3 protein. The sample contains some 190,000 distinct CDR3 sequences, 65% to 75% of which appear only once. The source is a pool of human donors in good health; the sample pools cells from several healthy donors. This chain links TRBV29-1 with TRBJ2-7; unclear D gene. Sequencing was carried out using naive CD4+ and CD8+ T cells sorted from blood, pooled from several donors. The CDR3 is CSANLGLEHEQYF. In DNA, the CDR3 is TGCAGCGCCAATCTAGGATTAGAACACGAGCAGTACTTC.